This T cell receptor beta chain emerged from a study of siplizumab effects on memory and regulatory T cells. Study results and limitations: Unstimulated naive T cells seemed to show more diversity than memory cells did, and they also seemed to be among the major contributors to the alloresponse.

Note on this clone: No antigen is known for it.

Data came from immunoSEQ multiplex PCR; TCRdb stores just in-frame clones and leaves some out. The data hold tens of thousands of clones, with roughly 85% observed a single time. The CDR3 runs 14 residues. Germline lookup yields CDR1 SGHVS and CDR2 FQNEAQ. Trimming pared 2 bases from V and 7 bases from J, leaving 12 bases between. Unstimulated naive, memory, effector memory and TEMRA subsets were subjected to sequencing in a few donor pairs. What was sequenced was memory CD4+ T cells sorted from blood. The TCR sequence derives from a human donor in good health. The chain carries TRBV7-8 and TRBJ1-5; maybe TRBD1 (5 bases). CDR3: CASSLQGDQQPQHF. In nucleotides, the CDR3 is TGTGCCAGCAGCTTACAGGGAGATCAGCAGCCCCAGCATTTT.